Included here is one T cell receptor beta chain sequence, with context. This sample stems from a study of blood T cell repertoires in COVID-19. Study summary: In each case, the material was cDNA or gDNA derived from T cells, B-cell-depleted T cells, or PBMCs.

Only in-frame clones appear in the TCRdb table, and some are missing; sequencing was by immunoSEQ multiplex PCR. The sample has over 200,000 clones; 92% are singletons. V was trimmed by 7 bases and J by 7 bases, leaving 16 bases between them. This CDR3 contains 13 residues. Patients of the Seattle cohort, enrolled during active infection, were followed longitudinally. This chain uses TRBV12-3 or TRBV12-4 with TRBJ1-2, with D hard to call. The sequence was obtained from a man aged 55-75 years with COVID-19, enrolled during active disease. Sequenced sample: peripheral blood. In DNA, the CDR3 is TGTGCCAGCACCCTTTCGGGAGTCGGTGGCTACACCTTC. Translated, it gives CASTLSGVGGYTF.